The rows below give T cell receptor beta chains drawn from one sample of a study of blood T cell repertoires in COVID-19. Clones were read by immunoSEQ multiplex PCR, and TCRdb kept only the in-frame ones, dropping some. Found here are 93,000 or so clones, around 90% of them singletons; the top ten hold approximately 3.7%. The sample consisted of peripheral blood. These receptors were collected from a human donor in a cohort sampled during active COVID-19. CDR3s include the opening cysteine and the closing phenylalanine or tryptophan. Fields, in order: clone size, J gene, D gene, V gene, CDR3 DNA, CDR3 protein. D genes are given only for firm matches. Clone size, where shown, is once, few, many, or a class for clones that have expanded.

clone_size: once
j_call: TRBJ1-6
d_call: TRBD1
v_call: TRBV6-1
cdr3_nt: TGTGCCAGCAGTGGCCAGACAGGGGGTTATTCACCCCTCCACTTT
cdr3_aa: CASSGQTGGYSPLHF

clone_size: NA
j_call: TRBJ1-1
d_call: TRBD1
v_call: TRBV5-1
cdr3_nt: TGCGCCAGCAGCGAGAGGACAGGGGAGAACACTGAAGCTTTCTTT
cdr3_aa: CASSERTGENTEAFF

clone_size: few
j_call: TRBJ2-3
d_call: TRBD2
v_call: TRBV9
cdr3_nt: TGTGCCAGCAGCCCTCGGACTAGTCTAGATACGCAGTATTTT
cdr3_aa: CASSPRTSLDTQYF

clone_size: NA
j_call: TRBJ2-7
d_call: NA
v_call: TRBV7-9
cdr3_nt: TGTGCCAGCAGCTTAGGGGGGACTTGGGCCTACGAGCAGTACTTC
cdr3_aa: CASSLGGTWAYEQYF

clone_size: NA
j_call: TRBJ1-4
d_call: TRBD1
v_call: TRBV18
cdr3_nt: TGTGCCAGCTCACCCCGGGACAGACCTAATGAAAAACTGTTTTTT
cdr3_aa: CASSPRDRPNEKLFF

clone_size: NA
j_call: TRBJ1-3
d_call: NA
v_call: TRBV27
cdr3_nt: TGTGCCAGCAGTTTATCCCTGAGCTCTGGAAACACCATATATTTT
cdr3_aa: CASSLSLSSGNTIYF

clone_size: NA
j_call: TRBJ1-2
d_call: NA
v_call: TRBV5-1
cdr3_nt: TGCGCCAGCGCGGTCCCGGGAGCAAGTGGAAGGCTCTATGGCTACACCTTC
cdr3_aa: CASAVPGASGRLYGYTF

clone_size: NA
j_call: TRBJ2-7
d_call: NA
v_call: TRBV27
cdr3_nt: TGTGCCAGCGGGGTAAGAGGGGGCGAGCAGTACTTC
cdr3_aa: CASGVRGGEQYF

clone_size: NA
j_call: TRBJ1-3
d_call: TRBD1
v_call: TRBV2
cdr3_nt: TGTGCCAGTTCGGACAGGGCCTCTGGAAACACCATATATTTT
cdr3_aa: CASSDRASGNTIYF

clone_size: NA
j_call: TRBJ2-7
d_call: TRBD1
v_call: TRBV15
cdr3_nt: TGTGCCACCAGCAATCGGGACAGGGACGAGCAGTACTTC
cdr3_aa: CATSNRDRDEQYF

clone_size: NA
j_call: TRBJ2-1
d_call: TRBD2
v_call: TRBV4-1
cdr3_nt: TGCGCCAGCAGCCCGTCGGGGACTAGGAGATACAATGAGCAGTTCTTC
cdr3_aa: CASSPSGTRRYNEQFF

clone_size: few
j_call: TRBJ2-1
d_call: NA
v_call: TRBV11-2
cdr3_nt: TGTGCCAGCAGCACAATCCGACGACTAGTAAGGCGAAATGAGCAGTTCTTC
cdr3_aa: CASSTIRRLVRRNEQFF

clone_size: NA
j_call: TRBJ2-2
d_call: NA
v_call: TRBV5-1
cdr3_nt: TGCGCCAGCATCTCTTCGGGGGGCCCCAACACCGGGGAGCTGTTTTTT
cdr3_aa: CASISSGGPNTGELFF

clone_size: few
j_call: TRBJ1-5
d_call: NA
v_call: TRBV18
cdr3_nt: TGTGCCAGCTCACCCCGGGAGCCCCAGCATTTT
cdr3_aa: CASSPREPQHF

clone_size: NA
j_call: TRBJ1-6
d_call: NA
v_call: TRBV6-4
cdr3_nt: TGTGCCAGCAGTGCCAACCCCGGACAGAGAAGTTCACCCCTCCACTTT
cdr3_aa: CASSANPGQRSSPLHF

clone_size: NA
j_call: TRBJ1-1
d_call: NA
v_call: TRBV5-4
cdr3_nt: TGTGCCAGCAGCCCCCCTCCGAACACTGAAGCTTTCTTT
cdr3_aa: CASSPPPNTEAFF

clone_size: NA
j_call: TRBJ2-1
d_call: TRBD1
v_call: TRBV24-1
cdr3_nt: TGTGCCACCCAGGGCAGGGGGTACAATGAGCAGTTCTTC
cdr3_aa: CATQGRGYNEQFF

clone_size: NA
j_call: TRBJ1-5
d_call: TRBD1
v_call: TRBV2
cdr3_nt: TGTGCCAGCAGTGCCGGGACAGGGGGTCAGCCCCAGCATTTT
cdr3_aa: CASSAGTGGQPQHF

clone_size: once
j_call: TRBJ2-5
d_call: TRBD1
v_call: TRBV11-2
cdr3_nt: TGTGCCAGCAGCAGGGACAGGGGGCATGGGGAGACCCAGTACTTC
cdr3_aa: CASSRDRGHGETQYF

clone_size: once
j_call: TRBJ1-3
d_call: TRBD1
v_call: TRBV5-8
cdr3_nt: TGTGCCAGCAGCTTGGGGACAGGGACAAACACCATATATTTT
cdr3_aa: CASSLGTGTNTIYF

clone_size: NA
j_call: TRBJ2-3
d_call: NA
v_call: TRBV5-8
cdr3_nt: TGTGCCAGCAGCTTGGAAAAAGTCTGGGGGGAGGATACGCAGTATTTT
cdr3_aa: CASSLEKVWGEDTQYF

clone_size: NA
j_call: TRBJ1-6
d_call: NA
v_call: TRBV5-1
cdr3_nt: TGCGCCAGCAGCTTGGCTCTATCGAAACCCCTCCACTTT
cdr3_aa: CASSLALSKPLHF

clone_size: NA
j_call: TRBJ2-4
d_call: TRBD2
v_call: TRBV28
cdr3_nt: TGTGCCAGCAGTCCGACCACGGCGGGACGGCGGGGGGACATTCAGTACTTC
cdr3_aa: CASSPTTAGRRGDIQYF

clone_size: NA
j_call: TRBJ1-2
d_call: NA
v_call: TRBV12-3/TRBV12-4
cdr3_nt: TGTGCCAGCAGTTTCCGACAGGAAGGCGGCTACACCTTC
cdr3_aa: CASSFRQEGGYTF